This T cell receptor (beta chain) was sequenced during a study of naive and memory T cell subsets. RNA was extracted from 2.5 to 3 ml of whole blood of healthy adults. Blood and skin TCR RNA was reverse transcribed with alpha and beta constant primers. Ligated cDNA underwent four rounds of PCR with nested alpha and beta constant region primers and SP2. TCRdb independently ran MiXCR on the 5' RACE reads; one entry per CDR3 protein. Here the sample spans approximately 22,000 distinct CDR3 sequences, 4% to 5% being singletons. In this sample, this clonotype turned up a few times. This could be a read error, since a much larger clone is one nucleotide away. The CDR3 is made up of 17 amino acids.

This chain links TRBV21-1 with TRBJ1-5; the D call of TRBD1 is as the table states it, not checked on the DNA. TRBV21-1 is given as a pseudogene. The clonotype originates from a male donor in good health. The CDR3 sequence is CASSMGGVEVYNQPQNF. The CDR3, as DNA: TGTGCCAGCAGCATGGGGGGGGTAGAAGTTTACAATCAGCCCCAGAATTTT.